This entry is about one TCR beta chain. What it recognizes is unknown. Germline loops: CDR1 MDHEN, CDR2 SYDVKM. The CDR3 spans 12 residues. V gave up 2 bases and J gave up 6 bases, with 8 bases separating them. This table comes from immunoSEQ multiplex PCR, and its TCRdb copy is limited to in-frame clones, with some not included. The data show tens of thousands of clones, with around 90% seen just once and 28% held by the top ten. This entry is derived from a study of T cell responses to AZD1222 COVID-19 vaccine. Overall study findings and caveats: The study sampled repertoires only after the peak T cell response.

Combined were second doses at about 4 or about 12 weeks. The chain links TRBV28 to TRBJ2-7, with D hard to call. The sample in question was peripheral blood, obtained 28 days after the second AZD1222 dose. The sequence was obtained from an adult who received the AZD1222 COVID-19 vaccine. CDR3 in amino acids: CASSLDPGEQYF. CDR3 bases: TGTGCCAGCAGTTTAGATCCTGGCGAGCAGTACTTC.